This TCR beta chain was sequenced for a study of blood T cell repertoires in COVID-19. As for the study in general: COVID-19 samples collected from the United States, Italy and Spain covered acute and convalescent phases. Sample material is recorded as cDNA or gDNA derived from T cells, B-cell-depleted T cells, or PBMCs.

TCRdb keeps only in-frame clones here, not all; method: immunoSEQ multiplex PCR. The sample includes hundreds of thousands of clones, about 91% of them seen just once. During active infection, Seattle patients enrolled and were then monitored through disease. This TCR was sampled from a man aged 18 to 29 with COVID-19, enrolled during active disease. The specimen sequenced was peripheral blood.

The DNA of the CDR3 is TGTGCCGGGGCTGGCGGTTTCATGAACACTGAAGCTTTCTTT. Its translation: CAGAGGFMNTEAFF. The chain uses TRBV30 and TRBJ1-1; a possible D gene is TRBD1 (5 bases). Trimming took off 8 bases at V and 0 bases at J, with 16 bases between the two ends. This CDR3 is 14 amino acids long. CDR1 and CDR2 (germline): GTSNPN, SVGIG (reference sequence).